These 8 T cell receptor beta chains share one sample of origin, sequenced in a study of beta chain features in type 1 diabetes. Notes on the study in general: In all four CD4+ subsets, TCRB CDR3 length was significantly, moderately reduced in type 1 diabetes.

What was sequenced were expressed TCRB transcripts, since all of the isolated RNA had been reverse transcribed. Sequencing was performed with immunoSEQ multiplex PCR; in TCRdb, only in-frame clones are kept and a portion is missing. The data contain about 660,000 clones, about 14% of them seen just once; the ten biggest clones take up around 0.04%. Their antigens remain unidentified. Input material: naive CD4+ T cells from blood. The receptors were gathered from a man between 18 and 29 years old with type 1 diabetes.

A remark on this clone: The identical CDR3 is also encoded by other nucleotide sequences in the sample. The chain recombines TRBV30 with TRBJ2-7; 7 bases map to TRBD2. CDR3 length: 12 residues. Unmatched junction bases numbered 4, after V lost 3 bases and J lost 5 bases. Germline CDR1 reads GTSNPN; CDR2 reads SVGIG (reference sequence). CDR3 region: CAWSPGGNEQYF. CDR3 nucleotides: TGTGCCTGGAGCCCGGGGGGAAACGAGCAGTACTTC.

The genes are TRBV5-1 and TRBJ1-1, with TRBD1 as a possible D gene (5 bases). Trimming pared 4 bases from V and 3 bases from J, leaving 13 bases between. The CDR3 runs to 14 residues. Germline CDR1 is SGHRS and CDR2 is YFSETQ. This chain's CDR3 is CASSPRDPDTEAFF. For the CDR3, the DNA is TGCGCCAGCAGCCCCAGGGACCCTGACACTGAAGCTTTCTTT.

V gene TRBV5-1 combines with J gene TRBJ1-1; D unresolved. Germline V gene lookup returns CDR1 SGHRS and CDR2 YFSETQ. This CDR3 has 13 amino acids. Trimming cost V 4 bases and J 1 base, with 8 bases left between them. The CDR3 loop is CASSAGRNTEAFF. CDR3 nucleotide sequence: TGCGCCAGCAGCGCCGGGAGGAACACTGAAGCTTTCTTT. The whole variable domain, filled in from reference TRBV5-1 and TRBJ1-1, reads KAGVTQTPRYLIKTRGQQVTLSCSPISGHRSVSWYQQTPGQGLQFLFEYFSETQRNKGNFPGRFSGRQFSNSRSEMNVSTLELGDSALYLCASSAGRNTEAFFGQGTRLTVV.

This clone was seen only a few times. V is TRBV5-1 and J is TRBJ1-1; D is perhaps TRBD1 (5 bases). Germline lookup yields CDR1 SGHRS and CDR2 YFSETQ. V was cut by 4 bases and J by 1 base, with 14 bases left in between. CDR3 length equals 15 residues. CDR3 residues: CASSLHPGGNTEAFF. CDR3 DNA: TGCGCCAGCAGCCTTCACCCTGGGGGGAACACTGAAGCTTTCTTT.

This clone turned up a few times. The V and J genes are TRBV29-1 and TRBJ2-2; 7 nucleotides align to TRBD1. CDR1 and CDR2 from the germline V gene are SQVTM and ANQGSEA. The CDR3 contains 16 residues. Germline trimming cut 2 bases from V and 4 bases from J; bases unmatched to any gene: 10. In DNA, the CDR3 is TGCAGCGTTGAAAGGGGGCCAGCTGGATCCACCGGGGAGCTGTTTTTT. Protein sequence: CSVERGPAGSTGELFF.

This clone has a handful of counts. The rearrangement joins TRBV9 to TRBJ2-7, with D possibly called TRBD1 or TRBD2 (5 bases each). Trimming pared 0 bases from V and 2 bases from J, leaving 12 bases between. Germline V gives CDR1 SGDLS, CDR2 YYNGEE. The CDR3 is 15 amino acids. The CDR3 region has the DNA TGTGCCAGCAGCGTAGGCCCAGGGACCCCCTACGAGCAGTACTTC. As protein: CASSVGPGTPYEQYF.

The genes are TRBV6-6 and TRBJ2-7; D not certain. The germline gives CDR1 MNHNY, CDR2 SVGAGI (reference sequence). The CDR3 runs to 15 residues. V was shortened by 4 bases and J by 0 bases, with 13 bases between the two germline ends. The CDR3 loop is CASSLYGSRSYEQYF. CDR3 in DNA: TGTGCCAGCAGTTTATACGGGTCCCGCTCCTACGAGCAGTACTTC.

This clone was recorded a few times. The chain links TRBV2 to TRBJ1-2, with D unclear. Germline CDR1 reads SNHLY; CDR2 reads FYNNEI. This CDR3 is 12 amino acids long. With 11 bases removed from V and 4 bases from J, the gap between germline ends came to 14 bases. CDR3 region: CAGGRRIYGYTF. The CDR3, as DNA: TGTGCCGGCGGACGGAGGATCTATGGCTACACCTTC.